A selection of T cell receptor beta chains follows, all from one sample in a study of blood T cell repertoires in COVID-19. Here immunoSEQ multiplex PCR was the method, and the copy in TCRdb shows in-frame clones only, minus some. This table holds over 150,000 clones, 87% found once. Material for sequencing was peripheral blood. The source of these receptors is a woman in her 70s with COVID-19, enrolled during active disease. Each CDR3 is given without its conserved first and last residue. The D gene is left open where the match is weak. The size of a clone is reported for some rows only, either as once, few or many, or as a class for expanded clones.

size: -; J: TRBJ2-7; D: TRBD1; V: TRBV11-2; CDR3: ASSLGTGSYEQY
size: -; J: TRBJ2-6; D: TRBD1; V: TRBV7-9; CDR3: ASSLVGQGISGANVLT
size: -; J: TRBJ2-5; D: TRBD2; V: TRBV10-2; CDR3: ASSESWSGGLRETQY
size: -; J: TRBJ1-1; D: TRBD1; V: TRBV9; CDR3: ASSPSGTGGGTEAF
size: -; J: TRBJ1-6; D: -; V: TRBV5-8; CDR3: ASSTRTGISYNSPLH
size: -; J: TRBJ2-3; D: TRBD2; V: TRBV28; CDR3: ASSLERGRTDTQY
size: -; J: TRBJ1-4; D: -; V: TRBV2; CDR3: ASSERPQGGEKLF
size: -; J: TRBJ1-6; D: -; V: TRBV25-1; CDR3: ASSGTGEHSPLH
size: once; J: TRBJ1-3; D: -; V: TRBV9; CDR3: ASSVVLGNTIY
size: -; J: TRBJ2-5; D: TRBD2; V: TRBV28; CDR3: ASSKGGETQY
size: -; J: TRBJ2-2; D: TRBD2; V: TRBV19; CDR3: AARLGQTTSGGPNTGELF
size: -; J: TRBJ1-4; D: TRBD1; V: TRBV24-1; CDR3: ATSEGQGRVNEKLF
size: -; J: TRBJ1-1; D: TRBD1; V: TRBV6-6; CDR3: ASSHRSQGWENTEAF
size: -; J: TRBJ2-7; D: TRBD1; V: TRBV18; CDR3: ASSPTRQGRNYEQY
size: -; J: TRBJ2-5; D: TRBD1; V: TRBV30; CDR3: AWSKWDRVQETQY
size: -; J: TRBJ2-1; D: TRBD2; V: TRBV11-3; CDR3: ASSLGLAGVGEQF
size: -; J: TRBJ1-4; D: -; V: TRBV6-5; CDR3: ASSSQGESWEKLF
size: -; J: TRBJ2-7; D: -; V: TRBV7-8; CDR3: ASSLQWDTSYEQY
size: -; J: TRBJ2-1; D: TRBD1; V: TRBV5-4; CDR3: ASSLRDRENEQF
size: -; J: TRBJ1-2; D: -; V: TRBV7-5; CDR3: ARTRDNLGYT
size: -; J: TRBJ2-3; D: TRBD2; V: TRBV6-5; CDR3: ASSRTSPDTQY
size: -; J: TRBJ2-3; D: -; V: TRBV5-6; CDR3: ASSTSGSTDTQY
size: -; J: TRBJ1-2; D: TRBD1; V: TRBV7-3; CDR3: ASSLWGQRGGYT
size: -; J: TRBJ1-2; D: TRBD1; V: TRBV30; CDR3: AWTADRVHNGYT
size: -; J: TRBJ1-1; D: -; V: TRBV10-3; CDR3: ATSTGNTEAF
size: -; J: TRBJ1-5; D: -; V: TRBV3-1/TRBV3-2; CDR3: ASSLPDSDPDSNQPQH
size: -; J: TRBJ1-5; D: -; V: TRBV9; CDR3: ASSGRGSNQPQH
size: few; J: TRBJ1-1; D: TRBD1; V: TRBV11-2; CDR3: ASRSTGTVAEAF
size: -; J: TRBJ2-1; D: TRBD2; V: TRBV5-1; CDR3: ASSWPLAGGWNEQF
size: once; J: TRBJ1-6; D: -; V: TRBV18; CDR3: ASSPPGDRNSPLH
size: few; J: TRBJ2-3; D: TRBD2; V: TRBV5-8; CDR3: ASSLVRGAWDTQY
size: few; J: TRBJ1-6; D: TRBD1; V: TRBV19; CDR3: ASSFRTGIDSPLH
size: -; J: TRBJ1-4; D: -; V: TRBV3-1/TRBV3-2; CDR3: ASSHESATNEKLF
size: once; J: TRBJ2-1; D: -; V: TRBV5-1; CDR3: ASSLEAPQAYNEQF
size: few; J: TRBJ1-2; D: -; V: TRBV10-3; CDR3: AIRDRTPYNYGYT
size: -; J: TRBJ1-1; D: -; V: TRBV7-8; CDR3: ASSLDLRGNTEAF
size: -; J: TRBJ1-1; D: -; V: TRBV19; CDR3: ASSRGMNTEAF
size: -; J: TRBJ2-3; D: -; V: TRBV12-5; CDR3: ASDSGTTDTQY
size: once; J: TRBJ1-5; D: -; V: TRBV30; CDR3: AWSLETGNQPQH